A selection of T cell receptor beta chains follows, all from one sample in a study of shared clonotypes between healthy human individuals. The method was immunoSEQ multiplex PCR; TCRdb's version includes in-frame clones alone and lacks a portion of them. Of 2 million to 2.5 million clones in the sample, approximately 94% are singletons; the top ten hold around 0.13%. What was sequenced was naive CD4+ T cells sorted from blood. These receptors were obtained from a young man in good health. The CDR3 runs from the conserved cysteine through the conserved F or W.

>TRBV12-5
CASGFRDTYEQYF
>TRBV5-7
CASSRGGSYEQYF
>TRBV11-3
CASSRAGPNTEAFF
>TRBV7-2
CASSLNGAAGAGELFF
>TRBV7-8
CASSLKWGEIAGDTQYF
>TRBV2
CASGTTVDEQYF
>TRBV5-1
CASSLAGQEQYF
>TRBV21-1
CASSKGVPGPLSGANVLTF
>TRBV2
CASRETGTNEKLFF
>TRBV13
CASSPRTGLNPPIYEQYF
>TRBV30
CAWSVARGSEQYF
>TRBV5-1
CASTESSGNTIYF
>TRBV28
CASSLSGLQETQYF
>TRBV10-1
CASSGPPSNIQYF
>TRBV6-6
CASTRPQLDSPLHF
>TRBV7-8
CASSLPRGPNEKLFF
>TRBV7-9
CASSLDGTVKGETQYF
>TRBV6-6
CASSWDLRGETQYF
>TRBV5-1
CASSRDGHSTLNTEAFF
>TRBV5-6
CASSYPGTTYNEQFF
>TRBV10-3
CAIRGLGDSPLHF
>TRBV29-1
CSVEDPQGTEQYF
>TRBV11-2
CASSLDASGIYEQYF
>TRBV10-1
CASSESGPNQPQHF
>TRBV18
CASSPPLYGTLEAFF
>TRBV6-1
CASSEAGGGYSPLHF
>TRBV14
CASSQVAGFYREAFF
>TRBV5-4
CASSLASGAGSMDNEKLFF
>TRBV6-6
CASVGRDSPLHF
>TRBV28
CASSLGGGNTEAFF
>TRBV11-3
CASSPRRGSYNEQFF
>TRBV10-3
CAISGSRDATEAFF
>TRBV12-5
CASGLGQGIALSYEQYF
>TRBV7-2
CASSSLSGVTDTQYF
>TRBV6-1
CASTNPGQVKEAFF